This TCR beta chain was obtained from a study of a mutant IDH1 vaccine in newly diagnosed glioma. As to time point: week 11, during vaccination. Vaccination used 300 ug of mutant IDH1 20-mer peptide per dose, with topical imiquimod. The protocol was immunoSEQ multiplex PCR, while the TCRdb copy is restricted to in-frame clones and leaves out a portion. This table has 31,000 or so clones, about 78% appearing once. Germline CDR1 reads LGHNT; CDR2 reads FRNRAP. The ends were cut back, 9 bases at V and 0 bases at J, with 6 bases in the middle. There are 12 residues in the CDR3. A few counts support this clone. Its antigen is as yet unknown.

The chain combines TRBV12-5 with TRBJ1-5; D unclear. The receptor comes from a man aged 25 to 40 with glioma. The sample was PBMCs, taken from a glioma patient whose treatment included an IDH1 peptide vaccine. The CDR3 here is CASGISNQPQHF. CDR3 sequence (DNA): TGTGCTAGCGGGATTAGCAATCAGCCCCAGCATTTT.